The T cell receptor (beta chain) under discussion was sequenced for a study of T cells expressing NK-cell markers. Points from the study as a whole: A few of the donors also had these clonotypes leading their CD3+CD56-NKG2C+ fraction.

A word on this clonotype: What it recognizes is unknown.

TCRdb re-analyzed the 5' RACE reads; it lists each CDR3 protein once, without DNA. The data show 150,000 to 200,000 distinct CDR3 sequences, and the top ten clones hold under 20%. Germline-derived CDR1 and CDR2 are SGHRS and YFSETQ. This CDR3 contains 16 residues. The chain combines TRBV5-1 with TRBJ2-3; TCRdb lists TRBD1, though no DNA is available to test this call. This receptor was obtained from a woman between 18 and 69 years old in good health. Sequencing was performed on blood T cells: a sorted CD56 or NKG2C T cell subset, CD4+ or CD8+ T cells, or bulk PBMC T cells (not recorded which). CDR3: CASSPQPGTRTDTQYF.